Below, 26 T cell receptor beta chains from the same sample are listed, as sequenced in a study of cytomegalovirus exposure and HLA in healthy donors. The PCR used 60 Vbeta and 13 Jbeta primers. Only in-frame clones appear in the TCRdb table, and some are missing; sequencing was by immunoSEQ multiplex PCR. The data contain around 150,000 clones, around 75% of them seen just once; the ten biggest clones take up more than 4%. Input material: PBMCs. These receptors originate from a male donor in good health and CMV-seronegative.

This chain links TRBV4-1 with TRBJ2-2; maybe TRBD2 (6 bases). The length of the CDR3 is 16 residues. Per the germline V gene, CDR1 is MGHRA and CDR2 is YSYEKL. V was clipped by 8 bases and J by 5 bases, with 21 bases between them. Written as DNA, the CDR3 is TGCGCCAGCGGACTACGAGAGGGTGGGAGAACCGGGGAGCTGTTTTTT. This codes for CASGLREGGRTGELFF.

This clone turned up a few times. V and J are TRBV11-1 and TRBJ1-1; 11 positions match TRBD1. The CDR3 consists of 16 residues. The trim removed 3 bases at V and 1 base at J, leaving 4 bases unmatched. In germline, CDR1 is SGHAT, CDR2 FQDESV (reference sequence). The CDR3 region is CASSFRTGGRNTEAFF. The CDR3 nucleotides are TGTGCCAGCAGCTTTAGGACAGGGGGCAGGAACACTGAAGCTTTCTTT.

The CDR3 DNA follows: TGCGCCAGCAGCCAAGTTGAGGGGGCCGCCTACAATGAGCAGTTCTTC. Residues: CASSQVEGAAYNEQFF. The chain has TRBV4-3 and TRBJ2-1; TRBD1 aligns across 7 bases. The CDR3 spans 16 residues. Germline CDR1 and CDR2: LGHNA and YSLEER. The V and J ends lost 1 base and 2 bases, in that order; junction bases with no gene match: 5.

The chain joins TRBV9 to TRBJ2-7; possibly TRBD1 for D (6 bases). In germline, CDR1 is SGDLS, CDR2 YYNGEE. The CDR3 runs 16 residues. V was trimmed by 4 bases and J by 2 bases, leaving 19 bases between them. DNA of the CDR3: TGTGCCAGCAGCAGAGACCCCGGGACACCACCCTACGAGCAGTACTTC. Translating gives CASSRDPGTPPYEQYF.

The genes are TRBV7-2 and TRBJ2-3; D not resolved. Germline CDR1 SGHTA, CDR2 FQGNSA. CDR3 length: 12 residues. The V end lost 2 bases, the J end lost 9 bases, and 9 bases lay between the germline ends. The CDR3 region has the DNA TGTGCCAGCAGCTTATCCTCGCGGACGCAGTATTTT. This encodes CASSLSSRTQYF.

The rearrangement uses TRBV4-1 and TRBJ2-1; 9 nucleotides agree with TRBD2. Per the germline V gene, CDR1 is MGHRA and CDR2 is YSYEKL. With 5 bases clipped from V and 4 bases from J, the junction kept 24 bases outside the gene matches. This CDR3 region has 21 residues. The CDR3 protein is CASSYYPTVAGGIGQYNEQFF. In DNA, the CDR3 is TGCGCCAGCAGCTATTACCCAACTGTGGCGGGAGGGATTGGGCAGTACAATGAGCAGTTCTTC.

The chain carries TRBV7-3 and TRBJ2-3; TRBD2 agrees at 7 bases. The CDR3 extends over 17 amino acids. V shed 5 bases, J shed 1 base, and the junction held 12 bases outside the gene matches. Germline-derived CDR1 and CDR2 are SGHTA and FQGTGA. The CDR3 protein is CASSPTSGGGGTDTQYF. The DNA of the CDR3 is TGTGCCAGCAGCCCTACCTCAGGCGGGGGTGGCACAGATACGCAGTATTTT.

CDR3 nucleotide sequence: TGCAGCGTTCCCCGGACCTCAGGGGATACGCAGTATTTT. This translates into CSVPRTSGDTQYF. This sequence joins TRBV29-1 and TRBJ2-3; TRBD1 is a possible D gene (5 bases). The CDR3 runs to 13 residues. CDR1 and CDR2 from the germline V gene are SQVTM and ANQGSEA. V lost 5 bases and J lost 6, with 15 bases in between.

CDR3 sequence: CASSLAQEREQYF. The CDR3 bases are TGCGCCAGCAGCTTGGCCCAGGAGAGGGAGCAGTACTTC. The rearrangement links TRBV5-1 to TRBJ2-5; weak D call: TRBD2 (5 bases). The CDR3 has 13 residues. The V gene lost 0 bases and the J gene lost 11 bases, with 14 bases spanning the gap. Germline V CDR1 and CDR2: SGHRS, YFSETQ.

The chain uses TRBV7-3 and TRBJ1-2, with D maybe TRBD1 (6 bases). In germline, CDR1 is SGHTA, CDR2 FQGTGA. This CDR3 is 13 amino acids long. Trimming took 3 bases from V and 3 from J, leaving 8 bases between them. CDR3 sequence reads: CASSLDRDYGYTF. In DNA, the CDR3 is TGTGCCAGCAGCTTGGACAGAGACTATGGCTACACCTTC.

The V call is TRBV5-4, the J call TRBJ2-5, with unresolved D. The CDR3 contains 13 residues. Germline loops: CDR1 SGHNT, CDR2 YYREEE (reference sequence). Trimming pared 5 bases from V and 1 base from J, leaving 9 bases between. CDR3 nucleotide sequence: TGTGCCAGCAGTTCCCCTCCCCAAGAGACCCAGTACTTC. Protein sequence: CASSSPPQETQYF.

This chain joins TRBV9 and TRBJ1-2; TRBD1 matches at 7 bases. Germline-derived CDR1 and CDR2 are SGDLS and YYNGEE. The CDR3 has 15 amino acids. Losses at the gene ends were 4 bases for V and 6 bases for J; bases not matched to a gene: 12. As DNA, the CDR3 is TGTGCCAGCAGCATCCGGGACAGTCTCTCCAATGGCTACACCTTC. It codes for CASSIRDSLSNGYTF. Full variable domain (missing parts from reference TRBV9 and TRBJ1-2): DSGVTQTPKHLITATGQRVTLRCSPRSGDLSVYWYQQSLDQGLQFLIQYYNGEERAKGNILERFSAQQFPDLHSELNLSSLELGDSALYFCASSIRDSLSNGYTFGSGTRLTVV.

With regard to this clone: With a much larger clone just one base away, this may be a read error. This chain uses TRBV5-6 with TRBJ1-1; D gene unclear. Trimming left V 4 bases short and J 8 bases short, with 18 bases between. Germline V gives CDR1 SGHDT, CDR2 YYEEEE. This CDR3 comprises 14 residues. As DNA, the CDR3 is TGTGCCAGCAGCCCCGCGGAGGCTAGAGTGGAAGCTTTCTTT. Amino acids: CASSPAEARVEAFF.

The rearrangement uses TRBV7-9 and TRBJ2-5; D unclear. The J call may be mistaken, given a closer DNA end match to TRBJ2-7. Germline assignment: CDR1 SEHNR and CDR2 FQNEAQ (reference sequence). The CDR3 sequence is 13 residues long. Here the CDR3 reads CASSAPVRYEQYF. The CDR3 bases are TGTGCCAGCAGCGCACCGGTACGCTACGAGCAGTACTTC.

The J gene is TRBJ1-5, the V gene TRBV4-1; D remains unclear. CDR3 size: 15 residues. Germline assignment: CDR1 MGHRA and CDR2 YSYEKL. The ends were cut back, 1 base at V and 3 bases at J, with 10 bases in the middle. CDR3 sequence: CASSQVYSYNQPQHF. DNA for the CDR3: TGCGCCAGCAGCCAAGTCTACAGCTACAATCAGCCCCAGCATTTT.

This clone came up once. The chain employs TRBV2 and TRBJ1-6; D ambiguous. The CDR3 runs 11 residues. Germline V gene sequence: CDR1 SNHLY, CDR2 FYNNEI. Deletions cut 4 bases from V and 9 bases from J, with 4 bases between. CDR3 residues: CASSVASPLHF. As DNA, the CDR3 is TGTGCCAGCAGTGTGGCTTCACCCCTCCACTTT.

The J gene is TRBJ1-1, the V gene TRBV5-1, with 8 bases fitting TRBD1. The CDR3 length is 16 residues. CDR1 is SGHRS, CDR2 YFSETQ, per germline. The J segment lost 6 bases and the V segment lost 2 bases, leaving 12 bases of the junction unmatched. The CDR3 here is CASSFLTGVGAAEAFF. CDR3 sequence (DNA): TGCGCCAGCAGCTTTTTGACAGGGGTAGGAGCGGCTGAAGCTTTCTTT.

With regard to this clone: One end of the junction varies from germline; a read error may be responsible. The chain combines TRBV7-9 with TRBJ1-2, with D perhaps TRBD1 (5 bases). Germline values: CDR1 SEHNR, CDR2 FQNEAQ (reference sequence). This CDR3 contains 14 residues. CDR3 residues: CSSSSQGNNYGYTF. The DNA of the CDR3 is TGTTCCAGCAGTTCCCAGGGAAACAACTATGGCTACACCTTC.

The CDR3 protein is CASSEGLPVNEQYF. DNA of the CDR3: TGTGCCAGCAGCGAGGGACTCCCAGTGAACGAGCAGTACTTC. The chain links TRBV9 to TRBJ2-7; D might be TRBD2 (6 bases). The CDR3 length is 14 residues. The germline V and J ends were trimmed by 3 bases and 5 bases, with 15 bases remaining between them. Germline V gene sequence: CDR1 SGDLS, CDR2 YYNGEE.

The chain recombines TRBV21-1 with TRBJ1-5; the table's TRBD1 call for D was not verified on the DNA. TRBV21-1 is a pseudogene segment. CDR3 length: 16 amino acids. This CDR3 reads CASSGRQGGSNQPQHF. CDR3 bases: TGTGCCAGCAGCGGTCGACAGGGTGGGAGCAATCAGCCCCAGCATTTT.

This clone was picked up one time. J is TRBJ2-1 and V is TRBV6-1, with TRBD2 identical over 7 bases. With 6 bases clipped from V and 7 bases from J, the junction kept 9 bases outside the gene matches. Looked up from germline, CDR1 is MNHNS and CDR2 is SASEGT. The CDR3 sequence is 14 residues long. The CDR3 DNA reads as TGTGCCAGCAGATCGGGACTAAGCAGGAATGAGCAGTTCTTC. Amino acids: CASRSGLSRNEQFF.

This clone was seen only once. The rearrangement links TRBV18 to TRBJ1-6, with TRBD1 identical over 7 bases. V trimming: 2 bases; J trimming: 6 bases; junction bases outside the gene matches: 4. Germline-derived CDR1 and CDR2 are KGHSH and LQKENI. The CDR3 covers 15 residues. CDR3 protein: CASSPSGDSNSPLHF. Written as DNA, the CDR3 is TGTGCCAGCTCACCATCCGGGGACAGTAATTCACCCCTCCACTTT.

The chain joins TRBV15 to TRBJ2-2, with a tentative D call TRBD1 (6 bases). The CDR3 consists of 16 residues. Trimming cost V 1 base and J 2 bases, with 11 bases left between them. CDR1 LNHNV and CDR2 YYDKDF come from the germline V gene (reference sequence). The CDR3 DNA reads as TGTGCCACCAGCAGAGGGACAGAATCTAACACCGGGGAGCTGTTTTTT. It yields the protein CATSRGTESNTGELFF.

Remarks on this clone: Other DNA sequences in the sample encode the same CDR3. The gene calls are TRBV5-1 and TRBJ2-1; TRBD1 agrees at 9 bases. The CDR3 contains 15 residues. Germline V gene data show CDR1 as SGHRS and CDR2 as YFSETQ. The ends lost 0 bases at V and 4 bases at J; junction bases unmatched: 2. CDR3 region: CASSLGGTGYNEQFF. CDR3 nucleotide sequence: TGCGCCAGCAGCTTGGGGGGGACAGGGTACAATGAGCAGTTCTTC. Variable domain in full (rest from reference TRBV5-1 and TRBJ2-1): KAGVTQTPRYLIKTRGQQVTLSCSPISGHRSVSWYQQTPGQGLQFLFEYFSETQRNKGNFPGRFSGRQFSNSRSEMNVSTLELGDSALYLCASSLGGTGYNEQFFGPGTRLTVL.

The V gene is TRBV6-1, the J gene TRBJ2-7; the match to TRBD1 covers 10 bases. Trimming at V came to 4 bases and at J to 7 bases, leaving 10 bases not matched to a gene. Germline V gene data show CDR1 as MNHNS and CDR2 as SASEGT. There are 15 residues in the CDR3. The CDR3 sequence: CASSGSGTGVREQYF. CDR3 DNA: TGTGCCAGCAGTGGATCCGGGACAGGGGTGCGGGAGCAGTACTTC.

V gene TRBV27 combines with J gene TRBJ1-5; 7 bases are a match to TRBD1. Germline V gene lookup returns CDR1 MNHEY and CDR2 SMNVEV (reference sequence). The V and J ends lost 4 bases and 4 bases, in that order; junction bases with no gene match: 1. The CDR3 runs 13 residues. In DNA, the CDR3 is TGTGCCAGCAGTTCGACAGGGAATCAGCCCCAGCATTTT. Translating it yields CASSSTGNQPQHF.